The 22 T cell receptor beta chains listed next were all sequenced from one sample in a study of T-cell memory formation after mild COVID-19. TCRdb recomputed calls from the 5' RACE reads with MiXCR, one row per CDR3 protein. Of about 340,000 distinct CDR3 sequences listed, roughly 13% are singletons. What was sequenced was PBMCs or a T cell subset sorted from them (not recorded which). These TCRs come from a man between 18 and 35 years old who had mild COVID-19 (a few samples of this study predate the infection). Cell type and time point are not known.

J is TRBJ2-2 and V is TRBV5-1; no clear D gene. The CDR3 extends over 15 amino acids. Germline CDR1 reads SGHRS; CDR2 reads YFSETQ. Trimming removed 2 bases at V and 1 base at J, with 9 bases between. The CDR3 DNA sequence: TGCGCCAGCAGCTTTTCTCCGATGAACACCGGGGAGCTGTTTTTT. It specifies CASSFSPMNTGELFF. The full variable domain, rest sourced from reference TRBV5-1 and TRBJ2-2, is KAGVTQTPRYLIKTRGQQVTLSCSPISGHRSVSWYQQTPGQGLQFLFEYFSETQRNKGNFPGRFSGRQFSNSRSEMNVSTLELGDSALYLCASSFSPMNTGELFFGEGSRLTVL.

The genes are TRBV7-2 and TRBJ2-5; D gene uncertain. Trimming took off 2 bases at V and 2 bases at J, with 6 bases between the two ends. The CDR3 is 13 amino acids. CDR1 is SGHTA, CDR2 FQGNSA, per germline. The CDR3 reads CASSLWAQETQYF. The CDR3 DNA reads as TGTGCCAGCAGCTTATGGGCTCAAGAGACCCAGTACTTC.

V usage is TRBV7-2 and J usage is TRBJ1-1; 7 nucleotides line up with TRBD1. Looked up from germline, CDR1 is SGHTA and CDR2 is FQGNSA. V shed 5 bases and J 11 bases; nucleotides not matched to a gene: 20. The CDR3 contains 16 residues. The CDR3 nucleotides are TGTGCCAGCAGCCGTAATACAGGGGCTCTTTCCAAAAGTGCTTTCTTT. Its translation: CASSRNTGALSKSAFF.

The chain employs TRBV7-3 and TRBJ2-3, with 7 bases fitting TRBD2. CDR1 and CDR2 (germline): SGHTA, FQGTGA. Trimming cost V 5 bases and J 6 bases; bases outside gene matches: 8. The CDR3 contains 14 residues. CDR3 in DNA: TGTGCCAGCAGCGGGGGAGGGCTACCGGATACGCAGTATTTT. It yields the protein CASSGGGLPDTQYF.

The chain links TRBV6-1 to TRBJ1-1; D is unresolved. V lost 2 bases to trimming and J lost 3 bases, with 7 bases between them. This CDR3 is built from 13 residues. The V gene's germline CDR1 is MNHNS and CDR2 SASEGT. DNA for the CDR3: TGTGCCAGCAGTGAACGGGTGGACACTGAAGCTTTCTTT. It translates to CASSERVDTEAFF.

This clonotype has more than one count but fewer than ten. The chain couples TRBV6-6 to TRBJ2-7, with TRBD1 matching 7 bases. Germline V gene data show CDR1 as MNHNY and CDR2 as SVGAGI (reference sequence). This CDR3 has 14 amino acids. The V segment lost 6 bases and the J segment 4 bases; nucleotides outside the gene matches: 9. CDR3 sequence reads: CASSLMGQNYEQYF. The CDR3 nucleotides read TGTGCCAGCAGCTTGATGGGACAGAATTACGAGCAGTACTTC.

CDR3 DNA sequence: TGTGCAACAGAGGGCGACAGGGTCCACGAGCAGTACGTC. Protein product: CATEGDRVHEQYV. V and J are TRBV12-3 or TRBV12-4 and TRBJ2-7, with 7 bases aligning to TRBD1. The CDR3 sequence is 13 residues long.

The chain is built from TRBV10-2 and TRBJ2-5; 9 bases fit TRBD2. The CDR3 extends over 15 amino acids. V gave up 6 bases and J gave up 5 bases; unmatched junction bases: 10. Germline CDR1 and CDR2: WSHSY and SAAADI. CDR3 region: CASRGELAGPETQYF. For the CDR3, the DNA is TGCGCCAGCAGGGGGGAACTAGCGGGCCCCGAGACCCAGTACTTC.

V is TRBV20-1 and J is TRBJ2-4; 7 bases align to TRBD1. From germline, CDR1 is DFQATT and CDR2 SNEGSKA (reference sequence). This CDR3 is built from 13 residues. V dropped 3 bases and J dropped 3; count of bases not matched to a gene: 2. The CDR3, as DNA: TGCAGTGCTAGTAGACAGGGCAAAAACATTCAGTACTTC. The encoded protein is CSASRQGKNIQYF.

V is TRBV4-3 and J is TRBJ2-5; D might be TRBD2 (5 bases). The germline CDR1 and CDR2 sequences are LGHNA and YSLEER. Trimming cost V 3 bases and J 1 base, with 9 bases left between them. CDR3 length: 14 residues. CDR3 in amino acids: CASSHSGIQETQYF. The DNA of the CDR3 is TGCGCCAGCAGCCATTCGGGAATCCAAGAGACCCAGTACTTC.

This clonotype has only a few counts. The chain has TRBV20-1 and TRBJ1-2; TRBD1 aligns across 7 bases. In germline, CDR1 is DFQATT, CDR2 SNEGSKA (reference sequence). J lost 3 bases, V lost 0 bases, and 4 bases had no gene match. This CDR3 is 14 amino acids long. In DNA, the CDR3 is TGCAGTGCTAGAGATGAGGGGGCCCACTATGGCTACACCTTC. This encodes CSARDEGAHYGYTF.

CDR3 amino acids: CASSIQGYGYTF. Written as DNA, the CDR3 is TGTGCCAGCAGCATACAGGGATATGGCTACACCTTC. V gene TRBV7-2 combines with J gene TRBJ1-2, with D perhaps TRBD1 (6 bases). The CDR3 length is 12 residues. Germline values: CDR1 SGHTA, CDR2 FQGNSA. Trimming shortened V by 5 bases and J by 5 bases, and 9 bases separated the two germline ends.

The rearrangement uses TRBV6-1 and TRBJ1-6; 7 positions agree with TRBD1. Germline CDR1 and CDR2: MNHNS and SASEGT. The CDR3 is 15 amino acids. With V trimmed by 1 base and J by 9 bases, 6 bases remained unmatched. The CDR3 loop reads CASSEVTGTRSPLHF. CDR3 nucleotides: TGTGCCAGCAGTGAAGTGACAGGGACGCGTTCACCCCTCCACTTT.

The chain is built from TRBV20-1 and TRBJ1-2; 7 bases fit TRBD1. Germline loops: CDR1 DFQATT, CDR2 SNEGSKA (reference sequence). This CDR3 is 14 amino acids long. Trimming took 1 base from V and 0 from J; bases not matched to a gene: 2. CDR3 in DNA: TGCAGTGCTAGAGCCGGGACAGCTAACTATGGCTACACCTTC. It specifies CSARAGTANYGYTF.

Notes on this clonotype: One junction end does not reproduce the germline sequence, and a read error may be involved. The J gene is TRBJ1-1, the V gene TRBV4-1; no firm D call. The CDR3 totals 15 residues. Germline V CDR1 and CDR2: MGHRA, YSYEKL. The CDR3 here is CASSEDRVGDTEAFF. The CDR3 bases are TGCGCCAGCAGCGAAGACCGGGTTGGAGACACTGAAGCTTTCTTT.

This clonotype appeared many times. The chain's CDR3 is CASSLRVGQGATLAKNIQYF. CDR3 in DNA: TGCGCCAGCAGCCTAAGGGTTGGGCAGGGGGCGACCCTAGCCAAAAACATTCAGTACTTC. The genes are TRBV4-3 and TRBJ2-4; 8 bases map to TRBD1. V dropped 4 bases and J dropped 0; count of bases not matched to a gene: 17. The CDR3 is 20 amino acids. CDR1 and CDR2 from the germline V gene are LGHNA and YSLEER.

This clonotype showed up many times. The genes are TRBV20-1 and TRBJ2-4; a weak D match, TRBD1 (6 bases). V was pared by 2 bases and J by 0 bases, with 11 bases between. The CDR3 is 15 amino acids. Germline assignment: CDR1 DFQATT and CDR2 SNEGSKA (reference sequence). CDR3 coding DNA: TGCAGTGCTAGATCCGGACAGTCAGCCAAAAACATTCAGTACTTC. Its protein product is CSARSGQSAKNIQYF.

The chain has TRBV7-3 and TRBJ2-5; D gene unclear. Germline V CDR1 and CDR2: SGHTA, FQGTGA. V was pared by 4 bases and J by 7 bases, with 13 bases between. The CDR3 consists of 13 residues. CDR3 DNA: TGTGCCAGCAGCTCGGAAGGGCTAGGGACCCAGTACTTC. This codes for CASSSEGLGTQYF. Filled out from reference TRBV7-3 and TRBJ2-5, the complete variable domain reads GAGVSQTPSNKVTEKGKYVELRCDPISGHTALYWYRQSLGQGPEFLIYFQGTGAADDSGLPNDRFFAVRPEGSVSTLKIQRTERGDSAVYLCASSSEGLGTQYFGPGTRLLVL.

This chain links TRBV27 with TRBJ1-6; 10 nucleotides agree with TRBD1. With V trimmed by 0 bases and J by 11 bases, 1 base remained unmatched. Germline V gives CDR1 MNHEY, CDR2 SMNVEV (reference sequence). The CDR3 has 14 amino acids. CDR3 sequence: CASSLSGTGAPLHF. CDR3 sequence (DNA): TGTGCCAGCAGTTTATCGGGGACAGGGGCACCCCTCCACTTT.

The CDR3 spells CASSPDRSATNEKLFF. CDR3 nucleotides: TGCGCCAGCAGCCCCGACAGGAGTGCAACTAATGAAAAACTGTTTTTT. The V call is TRBV5-1, the J call TRBJ1-4, with D possibly being TRBD1 (6 bases). Trimming removed 4 bases from V and 0 bases from J, with 13 bases in between. The CDR3 sequence is 16 residues long. Germline lookup yields CDR1 SGHRS and CDR2 YFSETQ. Variable domain in full (rest from reference TRBV5-1 and TRBJ1-4): KAGVTQTPRYLIKTRGQQVTLSCSPISGHRSVSWYQQTPGQGLQFLFEYFSETQRNKGNFPGRFSGRQFSNSRSEMNVSTLELGDSALYLCASSPDRSATNEKLFFGSGTQLSVL.

V usage is TRBV5-1 and J usage is TRBJ2-5; either TRBD1 or TRBD2 may supply D (5 bases each). CDR1 and CDR2 from the germline V gene are SGHRS and YFSETQ. This CDR3 is built from 15 residues. V was clipped by 0 bases and J by 3 bases, with 12 bases between them. This CDR3 reads CASSLDGTVEETQYF. CDR3 sequence (DNA): TGCGCCAGCAGCTTGGACGGGACCGTGGAAGAGACCCAGTACTTC. The full variable domain, its missing parts supplied by reference TRBV5-1 and TRBJ2-5, is KAGVTQTPRYLIKTRGQQVTLSCSPISGHRSVSWYQQTPGQGLQFLFEYFSETQRNKGNFPGRFSGRQFSNSRSEMNVSTLELGDSALYLCASSLDGTVEETQYFGPGTRLLVL.

V and J are TRBV20-1 and TRBJ2-3, with D tentatively TRBD1 or TRBD2 (5 bases each). CDR3 length equals 13 residues. The ends were cut back, 5 bases at V and 4 bases at J, with 13 bases in the middle. The germline V gene encodes CDR1 DFQATT and CDR2 SNEGSKA (reference sequence). The CDR3 DNA is TGCAGTGCTGATATCCGGGGCGCAGATACGCAGTATTTT. This gives the protein CSADIRGADTQYF.